One and the same sample provided the 23 T cell receptor beta chains below, sequenced in a study of T-cell reconstitution after alpha-beta-depleted transplantation in children. Unique molecular identifiers tagged the TCRbeta library. Via MiXCR, TCRdb re-called the PCR reads, giving one row per CDR3 protein. The sample contains 500,000 or so distinct CDR3 sequences, approximately 32% of which appear only once. The sample in question was PBMCs from the stem cell graft donor, obtained from the stem cell graft. The receptors were gathered from a human donor who donated a stem cell graft to a child with aplastic anemia.

This clonotype was seen a handful of times. The rearrangement links TRBV5-1 to TRBJ1-2; D gene unclear. In germline, CDR1 is SGHRS, CDR2 YFSETQ. CDR3 length equals 14 residues. V dropped 0 bases and J dropped 2 bases, with 8 bases sitting between them. The CDR3 DNA reads as TGCGCCAGCAGCTTGGCGGCACAGAACTATGGCTACACCTTC. Amino acid sequence: CASSLAAQNYGYTF.

The chain employs TRBV6-1 and TRBJ2-5, with 9 positions matching TRBD2. CDR3 size: 15 residues. The germline V gene encodes CDR1 MNHNS and CDR2 SASEGT. V was clipped by 6 bases and J by 5 bases; unmatched bases: 10. CDR3 in DNA: TGTGCCAGCAGCCATAGCGGGAGCGGTGGTGAGACCCAGTACTTC. Its translation is CASSHSGSGGETQYF.

The chain joins TRBV7-6 to TRBJ2-1, with 8 bases aligning to TRBD2. The CDR3 has 18 residues. The germline CDR1 and CDR2 sequences are SGHVS and FNYEAQ. Unmatched junction bases numbered 15, after V lost 1 base and J lost 7 bases. The CDR3 coding sequence is TGTGCCAGCAGCTTAGAGGTCGGGAGCGGGAGTGGAGGAAATGAGCAGTTCTTC. Amino acid sequence: CASSLEVGSGSGGNEQFF. Based on the CDR3 plus reference TRBV7-6 and TRBJ2-1, the full variable domain is GAGVSQSPRYKVTKRGQDVALRCDPISGHVSLYWYRQALGQGPEFLTYFNYEAQQDKSGLPNDRFSAERPEGSISTLTIQRTEQRDSAMYRCASSLEVGSGSGGNEQFFGPGTRLTVL.

J is TRBJ1-1 and V is TRBV12-3 or TRBV12-4; TRBD1 aligns across 7 bases. Trimming at V came to 6 bases and at J to 0 bases, leaving 7 bases not matched to a gene. This CDR3 spans 15 amino acids. CDR3 bases: TGTGCCAGCAGCCTGACAGGGCTCTTGAACACTGAAGCTTTCTTT. It is translated as CASSLTGLLNTEAFF.

This chain links TRBV6-1 with TRBJ1-3; TRBD1 matches at 8 bases. Germline-derived CDR1 and CDR2 are MNHNS and SASEGT. This CDR3 spans 16 amino acids. Germline trimming cut 6 bases from V and 4 bases from J; bases unmatched to any gene: 11. CDR3 sequence: CASRTGTGDGGNTIYF. The CDR3 DNA reads as TGTGCCAGCAGAACCGGGACAGGCGATGGAGGAAACACCATATATTTT.

V usage is TRBV30 and J usage is TRBJ2-3; D perhaps matches TRBD2 (5 bases). CDR3 length: 13 residues. V dropped 0 bases and J dropped 4 bases, with 8 bases sitting between them. Looked up from germline, CDR1 is GTSNPN and CDR2 is SVGIG (reference sequence). CDR3 in amino acids: CAWSVGSADTQYF. Here the CDR3 DNA reads TGTGCCTGGAGTGTGGGTAGCGCAGATACGCAGTATTTT.

In its sample, this clonotype was seen a few times. The chain carries TRBV7-7 and TRBJ2-2; possibly TRBD1 for D (6 bases). The germline gives CDR1 SSHAT, CDR2 FNYEAQ (reference sequence). The CDR3 is made up of 16 amino acids. Trimming took off 5 bases at V and 6 bases at J, with 19 bases between the two ends. CDR3 sequence (DNA): TGTGCCAGCAGCGCGCTGGCGATACAGGGAGCCGGGGAGCTGTTTTTT. It specifies CASSALAIQGAGELFF.

V usage is TRBV30 and J usage is TRBJ2-3; D not resolved. Germline assignment: CDR1 GTSNPN and CDR2 SVGIG (reference sequence). The CDR3 runs to 14 residues. Trimming stripped 3 bases from V and 2 bases from J, with 12 bases between. The CDR3, as DNA: TGTGCCTGGAGGGCCATTACCACCACAGATACGCAGTATTTT. Encoded protein: CAWRAITTTDTQYF.

This clonotype was seen only a few times. The V gene is TRBV5-1, the J gene TRBJ2-2; maybe TRBD1 (6 bases). This CDR3 is built from 17 residues. Trimming cost V 0 bases and J 6 bases, with 18 bases left between them. Germline CDR1 and CDR2: SGHRS and YFSETQ. The CDR3 DNA follows: TGCGCCAGCAGCTTGGCCGGGACAAGTCGGTCGGCCGGGGAGCTGTTTTTT. Translating it yields CASSLAGTSRSAGELFF.

This chain links TRBV12-3 or TRBV12-4 with TRBJ1-1, with D possibly TRBD1 on 6 matching bases. V dropped 7 bases and J dropped 4 bases, with 19 bases sitting between them. CDR3 length: 15 amino acids. The CDR3 reads CASTMGRGGPTEAFF. DNA of the CDR3: TGTGCCAGCACCATGGGTCGGGGGGGGCCCACTGAAGCTTTCTTT.

The sample holds a few counts of this clonotype. The rearrangement uses TRBV12-3 or TRBV12-4 and TRBJ1-1; D call uncertain. V was trimmed by 7 bases and J by 3 bases, leaving 12 bases between them. CDR3 length: 13 residues. CDR3 nucleotide sequence: TGTGCCAGCAACCCCCAGCAGGACACTGAAGCTTTCTTT. Its protein is CASNPQQDTEAFF.

The genes are TRBV12-3 or TRBV12-4 and TRBJ1-3; a possible D gene is TRBD1 (5 bases). The CDR3 totals 16 residues. The ends were cut back, 4 bases at V and 2 bases at J, with 15 bases in the middle. The CDR3 loop reads CASSSSRAVAGNTIYF. CDR3 bases: TGTGCCAGCAGTTCTAGCAGGGCTGTTGCTGGAAACACCATATATTTT.

V is TRBV12-3 or TRBV12-4 and J is TRBJ2-1, with a possible D match to TRBD2 (6 bases). This CDR3 is 14 amino acids long. The germline V and J ends were trimmed by 7 bases and 0 bases, with 10 bases remaining between them. This CDR3 is CASTGLNSYNEQFF. CDR3 DNA sequence: TGTGCCAGCACGGGACTTAACTCCTACAATGAGCAGTTCTTC.

The gene calls are TRBV5-1 and TRBJ2-3; 7 nucleotides line up with TRBD2. Looked up from germline, CDR1 is SGHRS and CDR2 is YFSETQ. V dropped 6 bases and J dropped 2; count of bases not matched to a gene: 12. The CDR3 is 16 amino acids. This CDR3 reads CASTRGSAGNTDTQYF. The CDR3, as DNA: TGCGCCAGCACCCGAGGATCAGCGGGGAACACAGATACGCAGTATTTT.

The chain uses TRBV5-1 and TRBJ2-7, with TRBD1 matching over 10 bases. The CDR3 is 14 amino acids. V lost 4 bases to trimming and J lost 1 base; unmatched junction nucleotides: 2. Germline V CDR1 and CDR2: SGHRS, YFSETQ. CDR3 in DNA: TGCGCCAGCAGCCGGGGACAGGGGTCCTACGAGCAGTACTTC. As protein: CASSRGQGSYEQYF.

The V gene is TRBV18, the J gene TRBJ1-1, with a possible D match to TRBD1 (6 bases). The length of the CDR3 is 14 residues. Trimming took 6 bases from V and 1 from J, leaving 12 bases between them. Germline V gene data show CDR1 as KGHSH and CDR2 as LQKENI. In DNA form, the CDR3 reads TGTGCCAGCTCGCCCGGACAGTGGAACACTGAAGCTTTCTTT. Protein product: CASSPGQWNTEAFF.

The chain couples TRBV21-1 to TRBJ2-1; the DNA was not compared with TRBD2, the D call given in the table. TRBV21-1 is labeled a pseudogene. This CDR3 is built from 15 residues. The CDR3 region is CASSSLAGGGDEQFF. The CDR3 bases are TGTGCCAGCAGCAGTTTAGCGGGAGGTGGCGATGAGCAGTTCTTC.

The chain links TRBV5-4 to TRBJ2-5; TRBD2 aligns across 8 bases. The CDR3 consists of 15 residues. V trimming: 4 bases; J trimming: 3 bases; junction bases outside the gene matches: 8. Germline V lookup: CDR1 SGHNT, CDR2 YYREEE (reference sequence). The DNA of the CDR3 is TGTGCCAGCAGCCGGCGACTAGCGAGTGAAGAGACCCAGTACTTC. Protein product: CASSRRLASEETQYF.

The chain uses TRBV28 and TRBJ2-7; D is possibly TRBD2 (6 bases). The CDR3 has 13 residues. Germline V gene data show CDR1 as MDHEN and CDR2 as SYDVKM. V was shortened by 6 bases and J by 5 bases, with 14 bases between the two germline ends. The CDR3 DNA is TGTGCCAGCAGCCCTCGGGGAGGTGACGAGCAGTACGTC. This gives the protein CASSPRGGDEQYV.

V and J are TRBV7-9 and TRBJ2-7; D is perhaps TRBD2 (6 bases). The CDR3 is 14 residues long. Trimming stripped 5 bases from V and 5 bases from J, with 16 bases between. Germline loops: CDR1 SEHNR, CDR2 FQNEAQ (reference sequence). The DNA of the CDR3 is TGTGCCAGCAGCCCGACCGGGAGTCCCCACGAGCAGTACTTC. This translates into CASSPTGSPHEQYF.

This clonotype was found a few times. The chain uses TRBV4-3 and TRBJ2-1; 7 bases are shared with TRBD2. The germline V gene encodes CDR1 LGHNA and CDR2 YSLEER. The CDR3 spans 14 residues. Trimming took 0 bases from V and 8 from J; bases not matched to a gene: 4. Here the CDR3 reads CASSQERRGDEQFF. The CDR3 nucleotides read TGCGCCAGCAGCCAAGAGCGACGGGGGGATGAGCAGTTCTTC.

The chain couples TRBV28 to TRBJ2-7; D perhaps matches TRBD2 (6 bases). The V and J ends lost 7 bases and 0 bases respectively, with 19 bases between them. The CDR3 is made up of 16 amino acids. Germline V gene sequence: CDR1 MDHEN, CDR2 SYDVKM. The CDR3 loop reads CASTPNAGPNSYEQYF. The CDR3 DNA reads as TGTGCCAGCACCCCCAACGCGGGACCGAACTCCTACGAGCAGTACTTC.

This clonotype was detected only a few times. The chain uses TRBV20-1 and TRBJ2-5; no definite D call. The CDR3 contains 14 residues. Germline V gives CDR1 DFQATT, CDR2 SNEGSKA (reference sequence). Trimming pared 6 bases from V and 1 base from J, leaving 15 bases between. The CDR3 region has the DNA TGCAGTGCCTCAAAACGGACGGGCCAAGAGACCCAGTACTTC. This gives the protein CSASKRTGQETQYF.